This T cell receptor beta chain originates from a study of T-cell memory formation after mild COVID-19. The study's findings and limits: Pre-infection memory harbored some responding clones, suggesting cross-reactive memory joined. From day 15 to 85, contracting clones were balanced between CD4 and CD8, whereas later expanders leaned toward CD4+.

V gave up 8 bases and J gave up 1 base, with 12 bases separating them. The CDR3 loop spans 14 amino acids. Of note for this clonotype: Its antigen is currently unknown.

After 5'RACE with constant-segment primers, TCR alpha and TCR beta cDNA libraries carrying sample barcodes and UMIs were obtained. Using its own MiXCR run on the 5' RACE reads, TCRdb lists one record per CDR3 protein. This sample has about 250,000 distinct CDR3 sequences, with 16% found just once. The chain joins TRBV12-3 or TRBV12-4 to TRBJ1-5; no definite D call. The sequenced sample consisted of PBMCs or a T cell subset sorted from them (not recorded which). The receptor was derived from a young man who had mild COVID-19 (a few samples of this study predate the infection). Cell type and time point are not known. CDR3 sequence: CASDGSPSNQPQHF. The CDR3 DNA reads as TGTGCCAGCGACGGGAGTCCGAGCAATCAGCCCCAGCATTTT.